The T cell receptor (beta chain) under discussion was sequenced for a study of T cell changes during pregnancy in multiple sclerosis. Repertoires were generated with immunoSEQ multiplex PCR, while TCRdb's copy carries only in-frame clones and drops some. The profile shows tens of thousands of clones, 88% of them singletons. The CDR3 runs to 13 residues. From germline, CDR1 is SGHRS and CDR2 YFSETQ. Trimming left V 1 base short and J 3 bases short, with 7 bases between. The specimen comprised peripheral blood, sampled before pregnancy. This sequence joins TRBV5-1 and TRBJ1-2, with D perhaps TRBD1 (6 bases). The TCR was taken from a female donor with multiple sclerosis, enrolled in a pregnancy study. The CDR3 spells CASSLWTDYGYTF. As DNA, the CDR3 is TGCGCCAGCAGCTTGTGGACAGACTATGGCTACACCTTC.